This T cell receptor (beta chain) originates from a study of cytomegalovirus exposure and HLA in healthy donors. The germline CDR1 and CDR2 sequences are LNHDA and SQIVND (reference sequence). Trimming took 6 bases from V and 0 from J; bases not matched to a gene: 8. The CDR3 totals 16 residues. The assay was immunoSEQ multiplex PCR, and TCRdb's table has in-frame clones only and misses some. The top ten hold roughly 5.2% of the sample, which has some 45,000 clones, about 93% seen once. The donors were part of the validation cohort of some 120 subjects. That cohort was separate from the first cohort, which comprised several hundred subjects.

The material sequenced was PBMCs. This TCR was recovered from a young man in good health and CMV-seronegative. V is TRBV19 and J is TRBJ1-5, with TRBD1 matching 7 bases. The CDR3 DNA is TGTGCCAGTAGAACGGGCAGGGGGTATAGCAATCAGCCCCAGCATTTT. Translation: CASRTGRGYSNQPQHF.